One T cell receptor beta chain is described in this entry. The antigen is not known. The data stem from a study of CD8 T cells in ankylosing spondylitis. Overall study findings and caveats: Ankylosing spondylitis blood appeared to carry a characteristic TCR beta motif of several highly homologous variants.

TCRdb itself ran the 5' RACE reads through MiXCR, one entry per CDR3 protein. The data hold about 450,000 distinct CDR3 sequences, with roughly a quarter observed a single time. Trimming took off 6 bases at V and 2 bases at J, with 11 bases between the two ends. Germline V lookup: CDR1 SNHLY, CDR2 FYNNEI. This CDR3 spans 15 amino acids. The sample was blood, either unsorted or a sorted T cell fraction (not recorded which). This receptor was obtained from a male donor with ankylosing spondylitis. This chain joins TRBV2 and TRBJ1-6; the D gene is possibly TRBD1 (5 bases). The CDR3 here is CASSLDRAYNSPLHF. The CDR3 DNA sequence: TGTGCCAGCAGCCTAGACAGAGCCTATAATTCACCCCTCCACTTT.